The 20 T cell receptor beta chains below come from one sample, sequenced in a study of blood T cell repertoires in COVID-19. The method was immunoSEQ multiplex PCR; TCRdb's version includes in-frame clones alone and lacks a portion of them. The data show about 59,000 clones, roughly 78% seen once. The sequenced sample was peripheral blood. The receptor source for this set is a man in his fifties or sixties with acute or convalescent COVID-19.

CDR3 coding DNA: TGTGCCAGCAGCTCCCTAGGACAGGGGGGGGAATGGCAATATCAGCCCCAGCATTTT. This sequence encodes CASSSLGQGGEWQYQPQHF. J is TRBJ1-5 and V is TRBV27, with 10 bases matching TRBD1. V dropped 6 bases and J dropped 5; count of bases not matched to a gene: 19. The CDR3 loop spans 19 amino acids. CDR1 and CDR2 from the germline V gene are MNHEY and SMNVEV (reference sequence).

This clone appeared once. The chain is built from TRBV7-3 and TRBJ2-5, with a weak D call TRBD2 (6 bases). V was cut by 1 base and J by 2 bases, with 8 bases left in between. The length of the CDR3 is 14 residues. Germline CDR1 SGHTA, CDR2 FQGTGA. As DNA, the CDR3 is TGTGCCAGCAGCTTAAATGGGGGGCAAGAGACCCAGTACTTC. As protein: CASSLNGGQETQYF.

The rearrangement links TRBV3-1 (or the pseudogene TRBV3-2) to TRBJ1-3; tentative D call: TRBD1 (5 bases). The CDR3 runs 14 residues. V was shortened by 3 bases and J by 1 base, with 7 bases between the two germline ends. Germline V CDR1 and CDR2: LGHDT, YNNKEL (reference sequence). CDR3 nucleotides: TGTGCCAGCAGCCATTCAGGGTCTGGAAACACCATATATTTT. Translating it yields CASSHSGSGNTIYF.

This clone has just one count. The J gene is TRBJ2-3, the V gene TRBV12-5, with D tentatively TRBD2 (5 bases). This CDR3 comprises 15 residues. The germline gives CDR1 LGHNT, CDR2 FRNRAP. Trimming shortened V by 6 bases and J by 0 bases, and 13 bases separated the two germline ends. The CDR3 nucleotides are TGTGCTAGTGGGTTCGGGGTCACTAGCACAGATACGCAGTATTTT. This encodes CASGFGVTSTDTQYF.

The chain couples TRBV9 to TRBJ2-1; no firm D call. Germline V gene lookup returns CDR1 SGDLS and CDR2 YYNGEE. CDR3 length: 16 amino acids. V was clipped by 4 bases and J by 0 bases, with 14 bases between them. The CDR3 protein is CASSTSTARSYNEQFF. The CDR3 DNA reads as TGTGCCAGCAGCACCTCGACTGCGCGCTCCTACAATGAGCAGTTCTTC.

In the case of this clone: This sample also contains other DNA sequences that code for the same CDR3. The chain joins TRBV18 to TRBJ2-7; 8 bases line up with TRBD2. Germline loops: CDR1 KGHSH, CDR2 LQKENI. J gave up 2 bases and V 0 bases, and 6 bases lay outside the gene matches. The CDR3 has 16 amino acids. Here the CDR3 DNA reads TGTGCCAGCTCACCACCGGGAACTAGCGGTACCTACGAGCAGTACTTC. Its translation is CASSPPGTSGTYEQYF.

This chain uses TRBV19 with TRBJ1-4, with TRBD1 matching 7 bases. The germline gives CDR1 LNHDA, CDR2 SQIVND (reference sequence). V shed 6 bases and J 12 bases; nucleotides not matched to a gene: 16. The CDR3 has 15 residues. CDR3 protein: CASRPVKGAVTELFF. In DNA, the CDR3 is TGTGCCAGTAGACCGGTTAAGGGGGCCGTGACGGAACTGTTTTTT.

This clone was counted once. The chain combines TRBV5-4 with TRBJ2-2; 7 bases are a match to TRBD2. Trimming removed 3 bases from V and 1 base from J; junction bases left unmatched: 9. Germline CDR1 reads SGHNT; CDR2 reads YYREEE (reference sequence). CDR3 size: 17 residues. CDR3 sequence reads: CASSSWGGGQNTGELFF. CDR3 coding DNA: TGTGCCAGCAGCTCCTGGGGGGGAGGGCAGAACACCGGGGAGCTGTTTTTT.

The CDR3 DNA sequence: TGCGCCAGCAGCCAACCCACAGAAACCTACGAGCAGTACTTC. Its translation: CASSQPTETYEQYF. The rearrangement uses TRBV4-1 and TRBJ2-7, with unresolved D. CDR3 length: 14 residues. Trimming left V 2 bases short and J 2 bases short, with 10 bases between. Germline V gene data show CDR1 as MGHRA and CDR2 as YSYEKL.

The gene calls are TRBV27 and TRBJ2-7; TRBD2 agrees at 13 bases. Germline-derived CDR1 and CDR2 are MNHEY and SMNVEV (reference sequence). The CDR3 extends over 16 amino acids. The V segment lost 5 bases and the J segment 2 bases; nucleotides outside the gene matches: 6. The CDR3 region is CASSRGTSGTPYEQYF. The CDR3 nucleotides read TGTGCCAGCAGTAGGGGGACTAGCGGGACCCCCTACGAGCAGTACTTC.

The V gene is TRBV28, the J gene TRBJ2-7, with 7 bases matching TRBD2. Germline CDR1 and CDR2: MDHEN and SYDVKM. Trimming took 3 bases from V and 3 from J; bases not matched to a gene: 8. This CDR3 comprises 15 residues. CDR3 DNA: TGTGCCAGCAGTTTTATAGCGGGTGTTGGCTACGAGCAGTACTTC. Amino acids: CASSFIAGVGYEQYF.

The rearrangement joins TRBV4-1 to TRBJ1-2; 7 bases fit TRBD1. CDR1 is MGHRA, CDR2 YSYEKL, per germline. Unmatched junction bases numbered 5, after V lost 3 bases and J lost 4 bases. The CDR3 has 14 residues. CDR3 bases: TGCGCCAGCAGCCACCAGGGACAGCGCTATGGCTACACCTTC. Translated, it gives CASSHQGQRYGYTF.

This clone was detected only once. The chain couples TRBV19 to TRBJ2-1; 7 bases map to TRBD2. With V trimmed by 9 bases and J by 4 bases, 6 bases remained unmatched. This CDR3 is built from 13 residues. Germline-derived CDR1 and CDR2 are LNHDA and SQIVND (reference sequence). The CDR3 nucleotides read TGTGCCAGCCGGGGAGGGCGGTACAATGAGCAGTTCTTC. Amino acids: CASRGGRYNEQFF.

V gene TRBV2 combines with J gene TRBJ1-6; D possibly corresponds to TRBD1 (5 bases). The germline gives CDR1 SNHLY, CDR2 FYNNEI. V shed 6 bases and J shed 2 bases, with 11 bases lying between them. The CDR3 runs to 15 residues. The CDR3 nucleotides are TGTGCCAGCAGCGTTAGGGGCGCCTATAATTCACCCCTCCACTTT. It encodes CASSVRGAYNSPLHF.

The chain uses TRBV13 and TRBJ1-5, with D possibly being TRBD1 (6 bases). Germline CDR1 is PRHDT and CDR2 is FYEKMQ (reference sequence). V dropped 4 bases and J dropped 6 bases, with 19 bases sitting between them. The CDR3 contains 16 residues. This chain's CDR3 is CASSYLGGGGSQPQHF. DNA of the CDR3: TGTGCCAGCAGCTACTTAGGAGGGGGGGGGAGTCAGCCCCAGCATTTT.

This sequence joins TRBV24-1 and TRBJ2-2; the D gene is possibly TRBD2 (5 bases). The V gene's germline CDR1 is KGHDR and CDR2 SFDVKD. V was cut by 8 bases and J by 4 bases, with 10 bases left in between. This CDR3 has 13 residues. CDR3 sequence: CATKEVLTGELFF. The CDR3 region has the DNA TGTGCCACCAAGGAGGTTCTCACCGGGGAGCTGTTTTTT.

The chain employs TRBV4-3 and TRBJ2-6; 11 bases fit TRBD1. With 0 bases clipped from V and 0 bases from J, the junction kept 4 bases outside the gene matches. Germline assignment: CDR1 LGHNA and CDR2 YSLEER. The CDR3 consists of 19 residues. CDR3 residues: CASSQDIGTGGSGANVLTF. The CDR3 DNA reads TGCGCCAGCAGCCAAGATATCGGGACAGGGGGCTCTGGGGCCAACGTCCTGACTTTC.

The V and J genes are TRBV6-5 and TRBJ1-2; D is perhaps TRBD1 (5 bases). The CDR3 is made up of 14 amino acids. V shed 10 bases and J shed 4 bases, with 19 bases lying between them. Germline V gene lookup returns CDR1 MNHEY and CDR2 SVGAGI. CDR3 in amino acids: CATLPPGGGYGYTF. The DNA of the CDR3 is TGTGCCACCTTACCGCCCGGGGGGGGCTATGGCTACACCTTC.

This sequence joins TRBV15 and TRBJ2-5; TRBD2 is a possible D gene (5 bases). The CDR3 has 16 residues. Germline V gene sequence: CDR1 LNHNV, CDR2 YYDKDF (reference sequence). Trimming pared 1 base from V and 1 base from J, leaving 13 bases between. The CDR3 nucleotides are TGTGCCACCAGCAGAGTGCGGGCCACTCTCCAAGAGACCCAGTACTTC. It translates to CATSRVRATLQETQYF. The variable domain in full, with the rest retrieved from reference TRBV15 and TRBJ2-5, is DAMVIQNPRYQVTQFGKPVTLSCSQTLNHNVMYWYQQKSSQAPKLLFHYYDKDFNNEADTPDNFQSRRPNTSFCFLDIRSPGLGDTAMYLCATSRVRATLQETQYFGPGTRLLVL.

This chain joins TRBV5-1 and TRBJ1-1; D perhaps matches TRBD1 (5 bases). The CDR3 loop spans 14 amino acids. V was clipped by 4 bases and J by 4 bases, with 14 bases between them. CDR1 is SGHRS and CDR2 is YFSETQ in the germline V gene. In DNA, the CDR3 is TGCGCCAGCAGCCCCTCGGGGGGTAGCACTGAAGCTTTCTTT. Translating it yields CASSPSGGSTEAFF.